This passage covers 29 T cell receptor beta chains from one sample sequenced in a study of cytomegalovirus exposure and HLA in healthy donors. Researchers ran the PCR with 60 Vbeta and 13 Jbeta primers. Using immunoSEQ multiplex PCR, the repertoire was profiled, and TCRdb retains in-frame clones only, with some absent. Among about 200,000 clones listed, 82% were seen once. Source material: PBMCs. These receptors came from a boy under 10 years old in good health and CMV-seronegative.

In nucleotides, the CDR3 is TGCGCCAGCAGCTTGGAAACAGGGTCGGTCCTTTACAATGAGCAGTTCTTC. Protein: CASSLETGSVLYNEQFF. The gene calls are TRBV5-1 and TRBJ2-1; weak D call: TRBD1 (6 bases). CDR1 is SGHRS and CDR2 is YFSETQ in the germline V gene. The V and J ends lost 0 bases and 4 bases respectively, with 17 bases between them. CDR3 length equals 17 residues.

This clone is a singleton in its sample. The J gene is TRBJ2-2, the V gene TRBV4-1, with TRBD1 matching 8 bases. CDR1 is MGHRA and CDR2 is YSYEKL in the germline V gene. CDR3 length: 15 residues. Trimming cost V 3 bases and J 4 bases; bases outside gene matches: 4. The CDR3: CASSQTGDGTGELFF. Written as DNA, the CDR3 is TGCGCCAGCAGCCAGACAGGGGACGGCACCGGGGAGCTGTTTTTT.

This clone appeared a single time. This rearrangement joins TRBV7-2 to TRBJ2-4, with D perhaps TRBD1 (6 bases). The CDR3 extends over 13 amino acids. V was shortened by 3 bases and J by 7 bases, with 10 bases between the two germline ends. The V gene's germline CDR1 is SGHTA and CDR2 FQGNSA. The CDR3 region has the DNA TGTGCCAGCAGCTTCCAGGGGTTCAACATTCAGTACTTC. Protein sequence: CASSFQGFNIQYF.

V gene TRBV27 combines with J gene TRBJ2-7; TRBD1 matches 9 bases. With V trimmed by 5 bases and J by 3 bases, 5 bases remained unmatched. Per germline, CDR1 MNHEY and CDR2 SMNVEV (reference sequence). This CDR3 contains 14 residues. DNA for the CDR3: TGTGCCAGCAGTCCCGGGGGACAGGGCTACGAGCAGTACTTC. Its protein is CASSPGGQGYEQYF.

This chain links TRBV15 with TRBJ2-7; TRBD1 matches at 8 bases. The CDR3 runs to 18 residues. V lost 0 bases and J lost 4; bases outside the gene matches: 14. Germline V gene lookup returns CDR1 LNHNV and CDR2 YYDKDF (reference sequence). The CDR3 loop is CATSRDLLLRTGSYEQYF. The CDR3 coding sequence is TGTGCCACCAGCAGAGATCTGCTTCTCAGGACAGGGTCGTACGAGCAGTACTTC. Full variable domain (rest looked up from reference TRBV15 and TRBJ2-7): DAMVIQNPRYQVTQFGKPVTLSCSQTLNHNVMYWYQQKSSQAPKLLFHYYDKDFNNEADTPDNFQSRRPNTSFCFLDIRSPGLGDTAMYLCATSRDLLLRTGSYEQYFGPGTRLTVT.

The CDR3 DNA reads TGTGCCAGCAGTGAGGGGCTTGGACTAGCGGGGAGCACCGGGGAGCTGTTTTTT. Encoded protein: CASSEGLGLAGSTGELFF. The gene calls are TRBV2 and TRBJ2-2; 12 bases fit TRBD2. V shed 3 bases, J shed 4 bases, and the junction held 9 bases outside the gene matches. CDR1 and CDR2 (germline): SNHLY, FYNNEI. The CDR3 sequence is 18 residues long.

This chain connects TRBV10-3 to TRBJ1-1; D gene unclear. V lost 7 bases, J lost 6 bases, and 9 bases lay in between. This CDR3 is 11 amino acids long. Germline assignment: CDR1 ENHRY and CDR2 SYGVKD. The CDR3 DNA reads as TGTGCCATCAAGGCGGAGGCTGAAGCTTTCTTT. It is translated as CAIKAEAEAFF.

This clone came up a few times. This sequence joins TRBV25-1 and TRBJ2-3; TRBD1 is a possible D gene (6 bases). The CDR3 extends over 17 amino acids. Trimming took off 1 base at V and 0 bases at J, with 14 bases between the two ends. Germline CDR1 MGHDK, CDR2 SYGVNS. CDR3 nucleotide sequence: TGTGCCAGCAGTGAATTGTCTAGGGGGTCTAGCACAGATACGCAGTATTTT. The encoded protein is CASSELSRGSSTDTQYF.

This clone has a handful of counts. V gene TRBV5-8 combines with J gene TRBJ1-6, with a tentative D call TRBD1 (5 bases). Between the trimmed V and J ends, which lost 0 bases and 5 bases, there was a span of 6 bases. Looked up from germline, CDR1 is SGHTS and CDR2 is YDEGEE. This CDR3 is built from 14 residues. The CDR3 loop reads CASSLEGDNSPLHF. CDR3 DNA: TGTGCCAGCAGCTTGGAAGGGGATAATTCACCCCTCCACTTT.

This sequence joins TRBV2 and TRBJ2-3; 9 nucleotides agree with TRBD2. The CDR3 is 20 residues long. J lost 2 bases, V lost 8 bases, and 23 bases had no gene match. CDR1 is SNHLY, CDR2 FYNNEI, per germline. This CDR3 is CASSSGGGASGAESTDTQYF. The DNA for the CDR3 is TGTGCCAGCTCAAGTGGGGGCGGGGCTAGCGGGGCAGAATCCACAGATACGCAGTATTTT.

The chain is built from TRBV2 and TRBJ2-3; D remains unclear. The CDR3 sequence is 14 residues long. In germline, CDR1 is SNHLY, CDR2 FYNNEI. Trimming cost V 7 bases and J 2 bases, with 13 bases left between them. In DNA form, the CDR3 reads TGTGCCAGCATGGTGCTTCCGGTCACAGATACGCAGTATTTT. Amino acid sequence: CASMVLPVTDTQYF.

This chain links TRBV4-1 with TRBJ1-3, with TRBD1 matching over 7 bases. Germline-derived CDR1 and CDR2 are MGHRA and YSYEKL. V was clipped by 2 bases and J by 0 bases; unmatched bases: 10. The CDR3 has 18 residues. This CDR3 reads CASSQPRGRTDSGNTIYF. In nucleotides, the CDR3 is TGCGCCAGCAGCCAACCCAGGGGGAGGACAGACTCTGGAAACACCATATATTTT.

This rearrangement joins TRBV6-1 to TRBJ2-2; D not certain. The CDR3 runs 11 residues. Germline V gene lookup returns CDR1 MNHNS and CDR2 SASEGT. Trimming pared 7 bases from V and 6 bases from J, leaving 6 bases between. The CDR3 spells CASKEAGELFF. CDR3 nucleotide sequence: TGTGCCAGCAAAGAGGCCGGGGAGCTGTTTTTT.

The table lists this clone with a count of one. This chain connects TRBV5-5 to TRBJ1-2; a weak D match, TRBD1 (6 bases). CDR1 and CDR2 from the germline V gene are SGHKS and YYEKEE (reference sequence). The CDR3 sequence is 17 residues long. The V end was cut by 6 bases, the J end by 1 base, with 22 bases between. The CDR3: CASTLGTWTALNYGYTF. Written as DNA, the CDR3 is TGTGCCAGCACCCTAGGGACGTGGACAGCCCTTAACTATGGCTACACCTTC.

This chain joins TRBV19 and TRBJ1-1; D is ambiguous. Germline CDR1 and CDR2: LNHDA and SQIVND (reference sequence). V dropped 7 bases and J dropped 6 bases, with 18 bases sitting between them. This CDR3 is 14 amino acids long. CDR3 sequence: CASTAATLWSEAFF. The CDR3, as DNA: TGTGCCAGTACCGCGGCGACGTTGTGGTCTGAAGCTTTCTTT.

In this sample, this clone turned up a few times. The J gene is TRBJ1-2, the V gene TRBV4-3; the match to TRBD1 covers 7 bases. This CDR3 has 18 amino acids. Losses at the gene ends were 0 bases for V and 5 bases for J; bases not matched to a gene: 15. Germline CDR1 and CDR2: LGHNA and YSLEER. Written as DNA, the CDR3 is TGCGCCAGCAGCCAAGATCAGGGACAGCGTCGTATCCTATATGGCTACACCTTC. This encodes CASSQDQGQRRILYGYTF.

In this sample, this clone turned up a few times. The genes are TRBV18 and TRBJ2-7; D might be TRBD2 (6 bases). The CDR3 contains 14 residues. Germline V gene data show CDR1 as KGHSH and CDR2 as LQKENI. Trimming took off 1 base at V and 5 bases at J, with 12 bases between the two ends. As DNA, the CDR3 is TGTGCCAGCTCACCACGGGCGGGGTTCGACGAGCAGTACTTC. Its translation: CASSPRAGFDEQYF.

This sequence joins TRBV2 and TRBJ1-2; tentative D call: TRBD1 (5 bases). CDR1 is SNHLY and CDR2 is FYNNEI in the germline V gene. Trimming left V 7 bases short and J 4 bases short, with 10 bases between. This CDR3 has 12 residues. CDR3 sequence (DNA): TGTGCCAGCACGGAGGGGCTCTATGGCTACACCTTC. It is translated as CASTEGLYGYTF.

In nucleotides, the CDR3 is TGTGCCAGCAGCGCGGGCCCTTCCTACGAGCAGTACTTC. This translates into CASSAGPSYEQYF. The chain is built from TRBV7-2 and TRBJ2-7; a weak D match, TRBD2 (5 bases). The CDR3 has 13 residues. Deletions cut 5 bases from V and 1 base from J, with 9 bases between. Germline V CDR1 and CDR2: SGHTA, FQGNSA.

This sequence joins TRBV2 and TRBJ1-5, with D possibly matching TRBD1 (6 bases). The V and J ends lost 4 bases and 6 bases respectively, with 13 bases between them. The CDR3 is 14 amino acids. Germline CDR1 is SNHLY and CDR2 is FYNNEI. The chain's CDR3 is CASSGGGGGQPQHF. Written as DNA, the CDR3 is TGTGCCAGCAGTGGAGGGGGGGGAGGTCAGCCCCAGCATTTT.

This chain joins TRBV4-1 and TRBJ1-5; TRBD1 aligns across 8 bases. Germline CDR1 reads MGHRA; CDR2 reads YSYEKL. V dropped 1 base and J dropped 6; count of bases not matched to a gene: 2. The CDR3 has 14 amino acids. This chain's CDR3 is CASSQGTGSQPQHF. In nucleotides, the CDR3 is TGCGCCAGCAGCCAAGGGACAGGGAGTCAGCCCCAGCATTTT.

This clone has only one observation. J is TRBJ2-1 and V is TRBV6-5; TRBD1 might be the D (6 bases). Germline values: CDR1 MNHEY, CDR2 SVGAGI. The CDR3 contains 14 residues. Trimming took 0 bases from V and 14 from J, leaving 17 bases between them. DNA for the CDR3: TGTGCCAGCAGTTACTCCGACAGGACCCAGGCGAAGTTCTTC. Translating it yields CASSYSDRTQAKFF.

The gene calls are TRBV7-6 and TRBJ2-5; 8 positions match TRBD1. The J call may be faulty, since TRBJ2-7 better matches the DNA end. The CDR3 contains 14 residues. The V gene's germline CDR1 is SGHVS and CDR2 FNYEAQ. Here the CDR3 DNA reads TGTGCCAGCAGCCCCGGACAGGGCGCCTACGAGCAGTACTTC. Translating it yields CASSPGQGAYEQYF.

The chain combines TRBV5-1 with TRBJ2-1, with 10 positions matching TRBD2. In germline, CDR1 is SGHRS, CDR2 YFSETQ. Trimming cost V 0 bases and J 8 bases; bases outside gene matches: 5. This CDR3 has 15 residues. The CDR3 DNA sequence: TGCGCCAGCAGCTTGGAGCGGGGGGGCCTGGATGAGCAGTTCTTC. This sequence encodes CASSLERGGLDEQFF.

CDR3 loop: CASGYRVHEQYF. CDR3 nucleotide sequence: TGTGCTAGTGGCTACAGGGTCCACGAGCAGTACTTC. The chain couples TRBV12-5 to TRBJ2-7; perhaps TRBD1 as D (6 bases). Germline lookup yields CDR1 LGHNT and CDR2 FRNRAP. Trimming removed 6 bases at V and 5 bases at J, with 11 bases between. This CDR3 is 12 amino acids long.

The CDR3 protein is CASSFAGYEQYF. For the CDR3, the DNA is TGTGCCAGCAGCTTCGCCGGCTACGAGCAGTACTTC. The gene calls are TRBV7-9 and TRBJ2-7; D is undetermined. CDR1 SEHNR and CDR2 FQNEAQ come from the germline V gene (reference sequence). Trimming took 3 bases from V and 3 from J, leaving 6 bases between them. The CDR3 length is 12 residues.

This clone was seen only a few times. The chain carries TRBV25-1 and TRBJ2-5; D perhaps matches TRBD2 (5 bases). CDR1 is MGHDK and CDR2 is SYGVNS in the germline V gene. The CDR3 is 16 amino acids. V was pared by 3 bases and J by 4 bases, with 18 bases between. The CDR3 coding sequence is TGTGCCAGCAGTGACTACCGCCCGGGGTTTGGAGAGACCCAGTACTTC. It specifies CASSDYRPGFGETQYF.

The rearrangement uses TRBV10-3 and TRBJ1-5; D not certain. V shed 8 bases and J shed 9 bases, with 14 bases lying between them. The germline V gene encodes CDR1 ENHRY and CDR2 SYGVKD. There are 12 residues in the CDR3. As DNA, the CDR3 is TGTGCCATCGGGAGGGAGAGGTCGCCCCAGCATTTT. Its translation: CAIGRERSPQHF.

CDR3 nucleotides: TGTGCCACCCAGTGGTTAGCGGGGGGGCCCAGTACGCAGTATTTT. This sequence encodes CATQWLAGGPSTQYF. This chain uses TRBV6-1 with TRBJ2-3; 11 bases agree with TRBD2. V dropped 10 bases and J dropped 8; count of bases not matched to a gene: 14. The CDR3 consists of 15 residues. Germline-derived CDR1 and CDR2 are MNHNS and SASEGT.